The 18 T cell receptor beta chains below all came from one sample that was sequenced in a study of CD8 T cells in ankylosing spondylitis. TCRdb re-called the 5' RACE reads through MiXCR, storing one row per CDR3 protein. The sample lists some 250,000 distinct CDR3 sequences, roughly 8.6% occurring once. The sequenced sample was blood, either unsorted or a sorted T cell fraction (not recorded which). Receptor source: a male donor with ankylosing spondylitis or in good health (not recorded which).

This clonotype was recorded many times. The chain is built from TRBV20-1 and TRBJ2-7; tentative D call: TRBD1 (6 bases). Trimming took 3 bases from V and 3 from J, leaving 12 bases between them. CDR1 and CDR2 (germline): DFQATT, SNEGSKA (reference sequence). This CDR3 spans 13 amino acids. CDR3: CSASRGTIYEQYF. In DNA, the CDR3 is TGCAGTGCTAGTCGAGGGACAATCTACGAGCAGTACTTC.

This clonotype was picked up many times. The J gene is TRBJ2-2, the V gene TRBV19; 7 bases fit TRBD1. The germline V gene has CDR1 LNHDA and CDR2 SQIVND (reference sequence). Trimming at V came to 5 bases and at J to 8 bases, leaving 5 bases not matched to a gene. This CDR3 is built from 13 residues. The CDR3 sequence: CASSADRVGELFF. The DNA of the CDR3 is TGTGCCAGTAGTGCCGACAGGGTGGGGGAGCTGTTTTTT.

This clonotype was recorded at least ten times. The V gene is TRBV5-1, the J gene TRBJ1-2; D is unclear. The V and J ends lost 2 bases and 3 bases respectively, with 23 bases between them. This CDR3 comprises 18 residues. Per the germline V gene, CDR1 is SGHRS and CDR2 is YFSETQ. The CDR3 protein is CASSFSSRNLRQDYGYTF. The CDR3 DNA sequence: TGCGCCAGCAGCTTTTCCTCCCGCAATCTTCGACAAGACTATGGCTACACCTTC.

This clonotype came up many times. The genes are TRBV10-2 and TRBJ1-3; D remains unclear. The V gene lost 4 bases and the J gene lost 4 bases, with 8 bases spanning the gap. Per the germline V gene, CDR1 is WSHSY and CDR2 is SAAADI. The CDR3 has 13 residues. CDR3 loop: CASSVGPGNTIYF. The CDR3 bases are TGCGCCAGCAGTGTCGGGCCGGGAAACACCATATATTTT.

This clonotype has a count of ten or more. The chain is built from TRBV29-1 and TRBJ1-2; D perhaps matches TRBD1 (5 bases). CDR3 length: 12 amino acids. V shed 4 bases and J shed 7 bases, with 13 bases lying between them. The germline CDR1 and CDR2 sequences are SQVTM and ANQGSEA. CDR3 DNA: TGCAGCGTTGGTACCAGGGAAGGTGGCTACACCTTC. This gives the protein CSVGTREGGYTF. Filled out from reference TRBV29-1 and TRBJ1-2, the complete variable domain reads SAVISQKPSRDICQRGTSLTIQCQVDSQVTMMFWYRQQPGQSLTLIATANQGSEATYESGFVIDKFPISRPNLTFSTLTVSNMSPEDSSIYLCSVGTREGGYTFGSGTRLTVV.

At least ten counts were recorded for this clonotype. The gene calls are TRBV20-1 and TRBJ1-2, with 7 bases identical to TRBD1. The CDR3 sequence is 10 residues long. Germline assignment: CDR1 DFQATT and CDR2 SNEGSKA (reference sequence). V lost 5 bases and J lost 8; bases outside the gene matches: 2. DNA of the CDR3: TGCAGTGCTGACAGGGACGGCTACACCTTC. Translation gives CSADRDGYTF.

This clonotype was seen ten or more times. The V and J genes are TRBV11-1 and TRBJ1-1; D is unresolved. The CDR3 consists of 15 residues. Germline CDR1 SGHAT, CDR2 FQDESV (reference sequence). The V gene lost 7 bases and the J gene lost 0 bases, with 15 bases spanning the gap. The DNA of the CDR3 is TGTGCCAGCACACTCCGGAGAGGAATGAACACTGAAGCTTTCTTT. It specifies CASTLRRGMNTEAFF.

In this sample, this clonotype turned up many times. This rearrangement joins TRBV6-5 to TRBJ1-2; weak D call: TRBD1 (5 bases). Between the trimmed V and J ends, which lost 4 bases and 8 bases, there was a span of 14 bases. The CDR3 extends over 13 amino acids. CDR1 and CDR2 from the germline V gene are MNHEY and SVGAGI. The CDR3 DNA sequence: TGTGCCAGCAGTTTACAGGCGTCAGGCGGCTACACCTTC. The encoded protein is CASSLQASGGYTF.

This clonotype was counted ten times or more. This CDR3 reads CSAKTRQGTTDTQYF. For the CDR3, the DNA is TGCAGTGCCAAAACCAGGCAGGGGACCACAGATACGCAGTATTTT. The gene calls are TRBV20-1 and TRBJ2-3; tentatively, D is TRBD1 (6 bases). Trimming pared 6 bases from V and 2 bases from J, leaving 18 bases between. This CDR3 spans 15 amino acids. From germline, CDR1 is DFQATT and CDR2 SNEGSKA (reference sequence).

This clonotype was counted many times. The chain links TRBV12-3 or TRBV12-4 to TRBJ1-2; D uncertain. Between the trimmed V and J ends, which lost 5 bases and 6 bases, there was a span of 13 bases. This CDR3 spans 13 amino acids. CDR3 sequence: CASSGGPEDGYTF. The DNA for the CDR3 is TGTGCCAGCAGTGGTGGACCCGAAGATGGCTACACCTTC.

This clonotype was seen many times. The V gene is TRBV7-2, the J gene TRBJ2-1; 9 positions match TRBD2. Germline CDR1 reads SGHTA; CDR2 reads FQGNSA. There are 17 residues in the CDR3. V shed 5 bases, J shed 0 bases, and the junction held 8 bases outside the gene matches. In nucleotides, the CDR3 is TGTGCCAGCAGCACCTCAAGACTAGCGGCCTCCTACAATGAGCAGTTCTTC. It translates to CASSTSRLAASYNEQFF.

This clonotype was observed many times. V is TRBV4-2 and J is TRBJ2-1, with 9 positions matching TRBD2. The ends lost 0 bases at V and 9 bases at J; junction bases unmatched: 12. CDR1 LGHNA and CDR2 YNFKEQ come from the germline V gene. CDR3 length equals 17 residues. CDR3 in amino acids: CASSQDRASGKRGEQFF. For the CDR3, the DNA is TGTGCCAGCAGCCAAGATAGGGCTAGCGGGAAAAGAGGTGAGCAGTTCTTC.

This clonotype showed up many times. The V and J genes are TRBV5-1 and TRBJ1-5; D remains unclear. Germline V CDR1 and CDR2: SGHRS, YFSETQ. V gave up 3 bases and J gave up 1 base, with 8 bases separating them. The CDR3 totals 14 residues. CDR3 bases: TGCGCCAGCAGCTCGGACGGAAGCAATCAGCCCCAGCATTTT. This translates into CASSSDGSNQPQHF.

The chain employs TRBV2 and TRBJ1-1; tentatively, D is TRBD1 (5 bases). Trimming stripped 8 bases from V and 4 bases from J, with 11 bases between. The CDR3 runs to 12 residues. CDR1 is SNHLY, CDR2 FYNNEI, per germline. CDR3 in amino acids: CASLEGITEAFF. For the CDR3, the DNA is TGTGCCAGCCTTGAGGGGATCACTGAAGCTTTCTTT.

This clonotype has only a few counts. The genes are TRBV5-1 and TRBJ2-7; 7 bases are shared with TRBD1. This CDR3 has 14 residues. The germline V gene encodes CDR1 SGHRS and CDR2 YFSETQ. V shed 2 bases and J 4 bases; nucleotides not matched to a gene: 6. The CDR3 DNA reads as TGCGCCAGCAGCTTAGGACAGGATGGGTACGAGCAGTACTTC. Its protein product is CASSLGQDGYEQYF. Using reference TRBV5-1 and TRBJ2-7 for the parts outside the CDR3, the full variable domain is KAGVTQTPRYLIKTRGQQVTLSCSPISGHRSVSWYQQTPGQGLQFLFEYFSETQRNKGNFPGRFSGRQFSNSRSEMNVSTLELGDSALYLCASSLGQDGYEQYFGPGTRLTVT.

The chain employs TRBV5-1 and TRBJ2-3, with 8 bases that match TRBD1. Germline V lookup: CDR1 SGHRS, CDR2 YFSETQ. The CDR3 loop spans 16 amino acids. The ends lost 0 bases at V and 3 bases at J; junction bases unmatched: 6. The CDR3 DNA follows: TGCGCCAGCAGCTTGGCCACGGACAGGGTGACAGATACGCAGTATTTT. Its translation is CASSLATDRVTDTQYF.

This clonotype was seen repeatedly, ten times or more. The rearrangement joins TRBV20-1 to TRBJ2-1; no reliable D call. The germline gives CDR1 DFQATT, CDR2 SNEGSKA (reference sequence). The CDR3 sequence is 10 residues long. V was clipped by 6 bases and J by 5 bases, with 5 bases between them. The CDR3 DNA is TGCAGTGCAAGAAACAATGAGCAGTTCTTC. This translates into CSARNNEQFF.

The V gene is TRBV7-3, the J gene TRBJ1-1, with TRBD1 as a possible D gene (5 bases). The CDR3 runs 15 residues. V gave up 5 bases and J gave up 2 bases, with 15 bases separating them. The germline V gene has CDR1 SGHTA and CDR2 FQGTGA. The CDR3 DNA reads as TGTGCCAGCAGCCTCCTTCCGGGGCACAACACTGAAGCTTTCTTT. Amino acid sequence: CASSLLPGHNTEAFF.